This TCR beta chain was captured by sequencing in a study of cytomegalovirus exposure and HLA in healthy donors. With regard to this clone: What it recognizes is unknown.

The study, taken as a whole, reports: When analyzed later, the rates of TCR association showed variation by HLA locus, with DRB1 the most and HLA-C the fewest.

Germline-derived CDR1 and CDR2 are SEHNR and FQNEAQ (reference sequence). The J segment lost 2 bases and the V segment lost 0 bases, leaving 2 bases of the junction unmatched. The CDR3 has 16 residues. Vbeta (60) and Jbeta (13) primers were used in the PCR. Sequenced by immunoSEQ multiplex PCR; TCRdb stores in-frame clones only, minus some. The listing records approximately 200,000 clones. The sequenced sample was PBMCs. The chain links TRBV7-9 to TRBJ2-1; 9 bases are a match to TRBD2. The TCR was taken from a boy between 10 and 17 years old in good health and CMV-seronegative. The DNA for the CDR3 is TGTGCCAGCAGCTTAGCTGAGCGGGGGGCCTACAATGAGCAGTTCTTC. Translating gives CASSLAERGAYNEQFF.